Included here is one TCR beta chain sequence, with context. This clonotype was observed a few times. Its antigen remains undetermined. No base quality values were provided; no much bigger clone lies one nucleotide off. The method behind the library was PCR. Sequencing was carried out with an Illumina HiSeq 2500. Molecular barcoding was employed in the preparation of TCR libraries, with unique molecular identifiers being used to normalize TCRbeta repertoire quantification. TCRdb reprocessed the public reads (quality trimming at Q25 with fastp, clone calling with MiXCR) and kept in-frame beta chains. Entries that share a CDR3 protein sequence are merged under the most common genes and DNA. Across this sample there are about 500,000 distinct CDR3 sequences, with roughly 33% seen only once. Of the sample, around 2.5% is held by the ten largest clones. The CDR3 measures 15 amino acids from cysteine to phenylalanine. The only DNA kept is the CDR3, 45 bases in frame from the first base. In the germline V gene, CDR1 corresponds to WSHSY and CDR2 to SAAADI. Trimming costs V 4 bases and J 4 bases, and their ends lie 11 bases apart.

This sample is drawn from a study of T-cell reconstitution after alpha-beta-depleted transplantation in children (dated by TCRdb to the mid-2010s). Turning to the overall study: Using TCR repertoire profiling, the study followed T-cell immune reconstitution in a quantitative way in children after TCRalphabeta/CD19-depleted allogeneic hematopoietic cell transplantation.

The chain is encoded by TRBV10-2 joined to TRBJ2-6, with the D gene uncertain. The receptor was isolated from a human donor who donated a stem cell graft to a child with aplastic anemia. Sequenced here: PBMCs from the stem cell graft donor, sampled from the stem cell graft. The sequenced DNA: TGCGCCAGCAGTGTATCCGGGCCAGGGGCCAACGTCCTGACTTTC. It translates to CASSVSGPGANVLTF.